The 25 T cell receptor beta chains in this list originate from one sample, sequenced in a study of cytomegalovirus exposure and HLA in healthy donors (dated by TCRdb to about 2017). The method behind the library was the immunoSEQ multiplex PCR assay. For the multiplex PCR, a mixture combining 60 forward primers for TCR Vbeta segments and 13 reverse primers for TCR Jbeta segments was used. Sourced from immuneACCESS, this table was stored by TCRdb with only in-frame sequences that have V and J called. A share of the clones is absent; for the studies checked, an unresolved V gene accounts for under half, and the remainder has no known explanation. The sample data list some 200,000 clones, and over 70% of these were observed just once. The leading ten clones occupy less than 4.5% of the sample. Sequencing was performed on PBMCs. The source is a man aged 50 to 59 in good health and CMV-seronegative.

This chain uses TRBV5-1 with TRBJ1-1; perhaps TRBD1 as D (5 bases). V lost 0 bases to trimming and J lost 1 base, with 10 bases between them. Germline CDR1 reads SGHRS; CDR2 reads YFSETQ. The CDR3 is 15 residues long. The CDR3 here is CASSLEGIGNTEAFF. The CDR3 DNA follows: TGCGCCAGCAGCTTGGAGGGGATTGGGAACACTGAAGCTTTCTTT. Using reference TRBV5-1 and TRBJ1-1 for the parts outside the CDR3, the full variable domain is KAGVTQTPRYLIKTRGQQVTLSCSPISGHRSVSWYQQTPGQGLQFLFEYFSETQRNKGNFPGRFSGRQFSNSRSEMNVSTLELGDSALYLCASSLEGIGNTEAFFGQGTRLTVV.

This chain connects TRBV4-1 to TRBJ2-1, with 10 bases that match TRBD2. This CDR3 has 15 amino acids. V lost 4 bases and J lost 1; bases outside the gene matches: 1. Germline V gene sequence: CDR1 MGHRA, CDR2 YSYEKL. The CDR3 loop is CASSLSGGSYNEQFF. For the CDR3, the DNA is TGCGCCAGCAGCCTTAGCGGGGGGTCCTACAATGAGCAGTTCTTC.

The rearrangement links TRBV7-2 to TRBJ1-2, with D perhaps matching TRBD1 (6 bases). V was pared by 7 bases and J by 2 bases, with 14 bases between. This CDR3 has 14 amino acids. Germline lookup yields CDR1 SGHTA and CDR2 FQGNSA. The CDR3 loop reads CASTSPGQNYGYTF. The CDR3 DNA follows: TGTGCCAGCACCTCGCCGGGACAAAACTATGGCTACACCTTC. Variable domain in full (rest from reference TRBV7-2 and TRBJ1-2): GAGVSQSPSNKVTEKGKDVELRCDPISGHTALYWYRQSLGQGLEFLIYFQGNSAPDKSGLPSDRFSAERTGGSVSTLTIQRTQQEDSAVYLCASTSPGQNYGYTFGSGTRLTVV.

The chain joins TRBV7-9 to TRBJ2-5, with 8 nucleotides matching TRBD2. Germline V gives CDR1 SEHNR, CDR2 FQNEAQ (reference sequence). J gave up 2 bases and V 5 bases, and 13 bases lay outside the gene matches. There are 17 residues in the CDR3. DNA of the CDR3: TGTGCCAGCAGCCGCTTTGGAGCGGGGGTCGCTCAAGAGACCCAGTACTTC. Protein product: CASSRFGAGVAQETQYF.

V gene TRBV19 combines with J gene TRBJ2-1; TRBD1 agrees at 8 bases. V lost 5 bases and J lost 5; bases outside the gene matches: 8. Germline V CDR1 and CDR2: LNHDA, SQIVND (reference sequence). The CDR3 is 15 amino acids. The CDR3 DNA sequence: TGTGCCAGTAGTCCCTGGACAGGGCCTGACAATGAGCAGTTCTTC. This translates into CASSPWTGPDNEQFF.

The J gene is TRBJ2-3, the V gene TRBV5-1; TRBD1 agrees at 7 bases. Germline V gene data show CDR1 as SGHRS and CDR2 as YFSETQ. J gave up 1 base and V 3 bases, and 8 bases lay outside the gene matches. This CDR3 comprises 16 residues. In nucleotides, the CDR3 is TGCGCCAGCAGCTCCTCGACAGGGTGGGGCACAGATACGCAGTATTTT. It is translated as CASSSSTGWGTDTQYF.

This chain uses TRBV6-1 with TRBJ1-2; D may be TRBD1 (6 bases). V shed 8 bases and J shed 8 bases, with 24 bases lying between them. The CDR3 extends over 15 amino acids. Per the germline V gene, CDR1 is MNHNS and CDR2 is SASEGT. DNA of the CDR3: TGTGCCAGCCGGTTTGGGGGCAGGGGCTCGGGCGGCTACACCTTC. It is translated as CASRFGGRGSGGYTF.

The V and J genes are TRBV11-2 and TRBJ1-1, with D maybe TRBD1 (6 bases). Germline V gene sequence: CDR1 SGHAT, CDR2 FQNNGV. V lost 0 bases and J lost 7, with 12 bases in between. This CDR3 has 14 residues. The CDR3 sequence: CASSLDGARGEAFF. The CDR3 DNA reads TGTGCCAGCAGCTTAGATGGGGCCAGGGGTGAAGCTTTCTTT.

This clone turned up a few times. This chain's CDR3 is CASSESSRVNYEQYF. In nucleotides, the CDR3 is TGTGCCAGCAGTGAATCCTCCCGGGTTAACTACGAGCAGTACTTC. V and J are TRBV6-1 and TRBJ2-7; D not certain. V lost 2 bases, J lost 3 bases, and 14 bases lay in between. Germline-derived CDR1 and CDR2 are MNHNS and SASEGT. The CDR3 covers 15 residues.

There are a few counts of this clone. The V call is TRBV5-1, the J call TRBJ1-4, with 7 bases fitting TRBD1. This CDR3 contains 14 residues. V dropped 5 bases and J dropped 6; count of bases not matched to a gene: 7. Germline V gene sequence: CDR1 SGHRS, CDR2 YFSETQ. This chain's CDR3 is CASSRDSSDEKLFF. The CDR3 DNA follows: TGCGCCAGCAGTAGGGACAGCTCTGATGAAAAACTGTTTTTT.

The rearrangement joins TRBV10-3 to TRBJ2-2; D may be TRBD1 (5 bases). The CDR3 has 14 amino acids. V lost 3 bases and J 1 base, leaving 6 bases between the germline ends. CDR1 is ENHRY and CDR2 is SYGVKD in the germline V gene. The CDR3 DNA reads as TGTGCCATCAGTGACAGGGAGAACACCGGGGAGCTGTTTTTT. Protein: CAISDRENTGELFF.

The J gene is TRBJ2-7, the V gene TRBV7-8; D might be TRBD2 (5 bases). Trimming removed 3 bases at V and 5 bases at J, with 11 bases between. The CDR3 length is 13 residues. Germline CDR1 is SGHVS and CDR2 is FQNEAQ. Here the CDR3 reads CASSFRAGNEQYF. CDR3 DNA: TGTGCCAGCAGCTTTCGGGCCGGGAACGAGCAGTACTTC.

The rearrangement links TRBV19 to TRBJ2-7; a possible D gene is TRBD2 (6 bases). The V end was cut by 5 bases, the J end by 4 bases, with 12 bases between. The CDR3 loop spans 13 amino acids. The germline gives CDR1 LNHDA, CDR2 SQIVND (reference sequence). The chain's CDR3 is CASSDGGGYEQYF. CDR3 bases: TGTGCCAGTAGTGATGGCGGAGGGTACGAGCAGTACTTC.

The chain uses TRBV6-1 and TRBJ2-1; a weak D match, TRBD1 (6 bases). Germline V lookup: CDR1 MNHNS, CDR2 SASEGT. V lost 10 bases, J lost 3 bases, and 16 bases lay in between. The CDR3 covers 14 residues. The CDR3 DNA follows: TGTGCCACGACGAGACAGGAAAGCTACAATGAGCAGTTCTTC. Protein product: CATTRQESYNEQFF.

The rearrangement joins TRBV6-5 to TRBJ1-1; 7 bases match TRBD1. V trimming: 6 bases; J trimming: 11 bases; junction bases outside the gene matches: 9. The CDR3 runs 12 residues. Per the germline V gene, CDR1 is MNHEY and CDR2 is SVGAGI. CDR3 region: CASSMPGGTAFF. For the CDR3, the DNA is TGTGCCAGCAGCATGCCAGGGGGGACGGCTTTCTTT.

V is TRBV18 and J is TRBJ2-3; no definite D call. Deletions cut 3 bases from V and 3 bases from J, with 4 bases between. The CDR3 is made up of 12 amino acids. Germline CDR1 and CDR2: KGHSH and LQKENI. The CDR3 region is CASSPETDTQYF. The CDR3 nucleotides are TGTGCCAGCTCACCGGAGACAGATACGCAGTATTTT.

V usage is TRBV7-9 and J usage is TRBJ1-2; 7 bases align to TRBD1. In germline, CDR1 is SEHNR, CDR2 FQNEAQ (reference sequence). The V gene end was trimmed by 7 bases and the J gene end by 6 bases; junction bases not matched to a gene: 8. CDR3 length: 13 amino acids. As DNA, the CDR3 is TGTGCCAGCACCCCCCGACAGGGAAATGGCTACACCTTC. Amino acid sequence: CASTPRQGNGYTF.

This clone has just a few counts. This chain connects TRBV7-3 to TRBJ2-7; 11 bases map to TRBD2. Germline V gene data show CDR1 as SGHTA and CDR2 as FQGTGA. The length of the CDR3 is 14 residues. Germline trimming cut 5 bases from V and 7 bases from J; bases unmatched to any gene: 7. CDR3 in amino acids: CASSRSGGAEEQYF. For the CDR3, the DNA is TGTGCCAGCAGCCGTAGCGGGGGGGCCGAAGAGCAGTACTTC.

The V and J genes are TRBV18 and TRBJ1-4; D gene ambiguous. Germline CDR1 is KGHSH and CDR2 is LQKENI. With 2 bases removed from V and 13 bases from J, the gap between germline ends came to 8 bases. The CDR3 covers 11 residues. The CDR3 loop is CASSPGIALFF. The CDR3 DNA is TGTGCCAGCTCACCAGGCATCGCACTGTTTTTT.

This clone occurred once. The rearrangement links TRBV7-2 to TRBJ2-2, with TRBD2 matching 8 bases. The CDR3 covers 17 residues. Trimming at V came to 5 bases and at J to 4 bases, leaving 12 bases not matched to a gene. Per germline, CDR1 SGHTA and CDR2 FQGNSA. Here the CDR3 reads CASSPPSGGRGTGELFF. The CDR3 DNA reads TGTGCCAGCAGCCCCCCTTCGGGGGGGCGAGGCACCGGGGAGCTGTTTTTT.

This sequence joins TRBV18 and TRBJ2-5; no definite D call. Trimming removed 2 bases at V and 4 bases at J, with 5 bases between. Germline V lookup: CDR1 KGHSH, CDR2 LQKENI. The CDR3 is 12 amino acids. The CDR3 sequence is CASSPTGETQYF. The DNA of the CDR3 is TGTGCCAGCTCACCAACCGGAGAGACCCAGTACTTC.

The chain carries TRBV29-1 and TRBJ1-6; 7 nucleotides align to TRBD1. Germline CDR1 is SQVTM and CDR2 is ANQGSEA. This CDR3 region has 13 residues. V lost 4 bases, J lost 6 bases, and 3 bases stayed unmatched. CDR3 bases: TGCAGCGTTGGGGACAGCCTTAATTCACCCCTCCACTTT. Translation gives CSVGDSLNSPLHF. Drawing the rest from reference TRBV29-1 and TRBJ1-6, the complete variable domain is SAVISQKPSRDICQRGTSLTIQCQVDSQVTMMFWYRQQPGQSLTLIATANQGSEATYESGFVIDKFPISRPNLTFSTLTVSNMSPEDSSIYLCSVGDSLNSPLHFGNGTRLTVT.

The rearrangement uses TRBV4-3 and TRBJ2-1, with 7 bases lining up with TRBD2. CDR1 LGHNA and CDR2 YSLEER come from the germline V gene. J gave up 6 bases and V 5 bases, and 7 bases lay outside the gene matches. The CDR3 runs to 14 residues. CDR3 sequence: CASSWRGGSNEQFF. The CDR3 nucleotides are TGCGCCAGCAGCTGGCGCGGGGGTTCCAATGAGCAGTTCTTC.

The V gene is TRBV7-8, the J gene TRBJ1-4; D is unresolved. Trimming cost V 5 bases and J 6 bases, with 13 bases left between them. The CDR3 contains 14 residues. Germline V gives CDR1 SGHVS, CDR2 FQNEAQ. The chain's CDR3 is CASSPGGLDEKLFF. The DNA for the CDR3 is TGTGCCAGCAGCCCCGGAGGGCTGGATGAAAAACTGTTTTTT.

The chain joins TRBV30 to TRBJ2-7; maybe TRBD1 (6 bases). Germline V lookup: CDR1 GTSNPN, CDR2 SVGIG (reference sequence). V was trimmed by 5 bases and J by 6 bases, leaving 17 bases between them. The CDR3 is 13 amino acids. The CDR3 DNA is TGTGCCTGGGACAGGAGTCCAACGGGCGAGCAGTACTTC. It encodes CAWDRSPTGEQYF.